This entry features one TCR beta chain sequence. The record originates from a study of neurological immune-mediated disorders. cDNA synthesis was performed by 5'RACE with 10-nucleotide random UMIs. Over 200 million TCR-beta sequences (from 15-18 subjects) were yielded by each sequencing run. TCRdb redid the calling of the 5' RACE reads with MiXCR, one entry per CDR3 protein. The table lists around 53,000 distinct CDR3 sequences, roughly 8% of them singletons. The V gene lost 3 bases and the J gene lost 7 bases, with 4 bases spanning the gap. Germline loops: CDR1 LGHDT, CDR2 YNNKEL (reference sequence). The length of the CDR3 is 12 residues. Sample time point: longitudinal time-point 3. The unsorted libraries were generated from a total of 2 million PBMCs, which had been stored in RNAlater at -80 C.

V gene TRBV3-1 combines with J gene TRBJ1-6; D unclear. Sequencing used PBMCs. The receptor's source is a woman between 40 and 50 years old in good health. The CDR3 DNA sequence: TGTGCCAGCAGCCAGGGGAATTCACCCCTCCACTTT. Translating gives CASSQGNSPLHF.